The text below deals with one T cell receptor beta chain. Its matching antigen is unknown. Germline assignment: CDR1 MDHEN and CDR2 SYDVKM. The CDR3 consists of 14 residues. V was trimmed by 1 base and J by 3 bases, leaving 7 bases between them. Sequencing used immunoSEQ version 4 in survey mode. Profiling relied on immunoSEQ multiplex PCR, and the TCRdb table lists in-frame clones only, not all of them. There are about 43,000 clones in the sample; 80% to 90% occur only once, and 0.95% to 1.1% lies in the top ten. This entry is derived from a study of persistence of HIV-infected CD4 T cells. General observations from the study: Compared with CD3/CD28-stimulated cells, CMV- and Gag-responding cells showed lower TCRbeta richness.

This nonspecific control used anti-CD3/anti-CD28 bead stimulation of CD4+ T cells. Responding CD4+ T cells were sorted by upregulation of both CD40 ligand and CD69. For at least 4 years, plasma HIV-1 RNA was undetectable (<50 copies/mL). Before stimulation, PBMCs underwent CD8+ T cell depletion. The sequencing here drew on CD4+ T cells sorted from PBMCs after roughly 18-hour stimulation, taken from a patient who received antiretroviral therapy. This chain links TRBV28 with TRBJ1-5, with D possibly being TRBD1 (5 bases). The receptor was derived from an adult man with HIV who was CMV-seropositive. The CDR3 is CASSLSRVNQPQHF. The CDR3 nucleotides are TGTGCCAGCAGTTTATCCAGGGTCAATCAGCCCCAGCATTTT.